The 21 T cell receptor beta chains below come from one sample, sequenced in a study of cytomegalovirus exposure and HLA in healthy donors. 60 Vbeta and 13 Jbeta primers were used in PCR. The protocol was immunoSEQ multiplex PCR, while the TCRdb copy is restricted to in-frame clones and leaves out a portion. The table records about 210,000 clones, about three quarters of them present only once. The sample consisted of PBMCs. The receptors derive from a male donor in good health and CMV-seronegative.

V is TRBV28 and J is TRBJ1-2, with 12 positions matching TRBD1. This CDR3 contains 16 residues. V shed 5 bases, J shed 8 bases, and the junction held 12 bases outside the gene matches. CDR1 is MDHEN, CDR2 SYDVKM, per germline. The CDR3 loop is CASSLPPGQGALGYTF. In DNA form, the CDR3 reads TGTGCCAGCAGTCTCCCTCCGGGACAGGGGGCGTTGGGCTACACCTTC.

The chain couples TRBV15 to TRBJ2-4, with 8 bases identical to TRBD2. The ends lost 4 bases at V and 5 bases at J; junction bases unmatched: 10. The CDR3 loop spans 16 amino acids. Germline V lookup: CDR1 LNHNV, CDR2 YYDKDF (reference sequence). CDR3 sequence reads: CATSKGWTSLQNIQYF. Written as DNA, the CDR3 is TGTGCCACCAGCAAGGGCTGGACTAGCCTCCAAAACATTCAGTACTTC.

This clone was seen a handful of times. The chain uses TRBV19 and TRBJ1-1; D remains ambiguous. Germline V gives CDR1 LNHDA, CDR2 SQIVND (reference sequence). V was trimmed by 3 bases and J by 0 bases, leaving 11 bases between them. There are 15 residues in the CDR3. The CDR3 sequence: CASSIVQRVNTEAFF. In DNA form, the CDR3 reads TGTGCCAGTAGTATTGTCCAGCGAGTGAACACTGAAGCTTTCTTT.

The rearrangement uses TRBV27 and TRBJ1-5; D uncertain. Germline V CDR1 and CDR2: MNHEY, SMNVEV (reference sequence). Trimming shortened V by 3 bases and J by 3 bases, and 12 bases separated the two germline ends. CDR3 size: 15 residues. The CDR3 loop is CASSFTFPFNQPQHF. CDR3 nucleotide sequence: TGTGCCAGCAGTTTCACATTTCCCTTCAATCAGCCCCAGCATTTT.

This chain connects TRBV27 to TRBJ2-3; 8 nucleotides align to TRBD1. V lost 3 bases, J lost 2 bases, and 7 bases stayed unmatched. The length of the CDR3 is 16 residues. The germline V gene encodes CDR1 MNHEY and CDR2 SMNVEV (reference sequence). The CDR3 nucleotides read TGTGCCAGCAGTTTTCACAGGGGGAGAGACACAGATACGCAGTATTTT. Its translation: CASSFHRGRDTDTQYF.

V gene TRBV30 combines with J gene TRBJ1-1; no firm D call. V shed 1 base and J shed 1 base, with 4 bases lying between them. Germline V gene data show CDR1 as GTSNPN and CDR2 as SVGIG (reference sequence). The CDR3 consists of 12 residues. The CDR3 DNA follows: TGTGCCTGGAGTGAACAGAACACTGAAGCTTTCTTT. Protein sequence: CAWSEQNTEAFF.

The chain joins TRBV4-3 to TRBJ2-5; TRBD2 is a possible D gene (7 bases). Germline V gives CDR1 LGHNA, CDR2 YSLEER. This CDR3 region has 16 residues. V shed 0 bases and J shed 5 bases, with 16 bases lying between them. CDR3 loop: CASSQEGGGPGETQYF. In DNA form, the CDR3 reads TGCGCCAGCAGCCAAGAAGGGGGGGGGCCGGGGGAGACCCAGTACTTC.

This clone was recorded only once. The chain carries TRBV28 and TRBJ2-3; 11 nucleotides align to TRBD2. Germline V CDR1 and CDR2: MDHEN, SYDVKM. CDR3 length: 15 residues. After removal of 2 bases from V and 6 bases from J, the junction contained 4 bases not matched to a gene. The CDR3, as DNA: TGTGCCAGCAGTTTAATAGCGGGGGGGTCTGATACGCAGTATTTT. It is translated as CASSLIAGGSDTQYF.

This clone has just a few counts. This chain links TRBV6-1 with TRBJ1-2; 9 bases fit TRBD1. Germline trimming cut 4 bases from V and 4 bases from J; bases unmatched to any gene: 7. This CDR3 region has 15 residues. Germline V lookup: CDR1 MNHNS, CDR2 SASEGT. The CDR3 protein is CASSAEGQGSYGYTF. The CDR3 coding sequence is TGTGCCAGCAGTGCCGAGGGACAGGGTTCCTATGGCTACACCTTC.

The genes are TRBV6-5 and TRBJ1-5, with TRBD1 identical over 8 bases. The V and J ends lost 6 bases and 4 bases, in that order; junction bases with no gene match: 5. Germline-derived CDR1 and CDR2 are MNHEY and SVGAGI. The CDR3 length is 14 residues. This CDR3 is CASRRTGRNQPQHF. The CDR3 nucleotides are TGTGCCAGCAGGAGGACAGGGAGGAATCAGCCCCAGCATTTT.

V and J are TRBV7-3 and TRBJ2-5, with D tentatively TRBD1 (6 bases). The CDR3 covers 13 residues. V lost 5 bases and J 2 bases, leaving 9 bases between the germline ends. The germline CDR1 and CDR2 sequences are SGHTA and FQGTGA. The CDR3 DNA reads as TGTGCCAGCAGCCCGGGACATCAAGAGACCCAGTACTTC. Its protein is CASSPGHQETQYF.

This clone was picked up a small number of times. The V and J genes are TRBV7-9 and TRBJ2-7; 7 bases match TRBD1. The germline V gene encodes CDR1 SEHNR and CDR2 FQNEAQ (reference sequence). The CDR3 sequence is 12 residues long. V was pared by 5 bases and J by 6 bases, with 4 bases of the junction left unmatched. CDR3 region: CASSLTGFEQYF. The CDR3 DNA reads as TGTGCCAGCAGCCTGACAGGGTTCGAGCAGTACTTC.

The chain carries TRBV5-1 and TRBJ2-1; 13 nucleotides agree with TRBD2. Germline lookup yields CDR1 SGHRS and CDR2 YFSETQ. CDR3 length equals 16 residues. V dropped 4 bases and J dropped 6; count of bases not matched to a gene: 7. The CDR3 DNA is TGCGCCAGCAGCGCCCGGACTAGCGGGGGTGTCAATGAGCAGTTCTTC. This translates into CASSARTSGGVNEQFF. Together with reference TRBV5-1 and TRBJ2-1, the CDR3 gives the full variable domain: KAGVTQTPRYLIKTRGQQVTLSCSPISGHRSVSWYQQTPGQGLQFLFEYFSETQRNKGNFPGRFSGRQFSNSRSEMNVSTLELGDSALYLCASSARTSGGVNEQFFGPGTRLTVL.

Comments on this clone: One end of the junction does not line up with germline, which may come from a read error. V usage is TRBV7-9 and J usage is TRBJ1-1, with TRBD1 matching 9 bases. Germline CDR1 is SEHNR and CDR2 is FQNEAQ (reference sequence). This CDR3 region has 14 residues. CDR3 bases: TGTTCCAGCAGCCTGCGGGACAGGGACACTGAAGCTTTCTTT. Its translation is CSSSLRDRDTEAFF.

The V and J genes are TRBV5-4 and TRBJ2-7; D could derive from TRBD1 or TRBD2 (5 bases each). The CDR3 is 11 residues long. Germline V lookup: CDR1 SGHNT, CDR2 YYREEE (reference sequence). Trimming took off 7 bases at V and 7 bases at J, with 12 bases between the two ends. CDR3 in amino acids: CASALGEEQYF. DNA of the CDR3: TGTGCCAGCGCCTTGGGGGAGGAGCAGTACTTC. Full variable domain (rest looked up from reference TRBV5-4 and TRBJ2-7): ETGVTQSPTHLIKTRGQQVTLRCSSQSGHNTVSWYQQALGQGPQFIFQYYREEENGRGNFPPRFSGLQFPNYSSELNVNALELDDSALYLCASALGEEQYFGPGTRLTVT.

The chain uses TRBV11-3 and TRBJ2-5; no reliable D call. Trimming cost V 1 base and J 2 bases, with 20 bases left between them. The length of the CDR3 is 18 residues. Germline CDR1 is SGHNT and CDR2 is YENEEA. The chain's CDR3 is CASSLGVQRSRLQETQYF. The CDR3 region has the DNA TGTGCCAGCAGCTTAGGGGTGCAACGGAGTCGATTACAAGAGACCCAGTACTTC.

The V gene is TRBV19, the J gene TRBJ2-7; the D gene is possibly TRBD1 (6 bases). Trimming took off 4 bases at V and 6 bases at J, with 16 bases between the two ends. Per germline, CDR1 LNHDA and CDR2 SQIVND (reference sequence). The CDR3 length is 14 residues. The CDR3 spells CASSTRDNHFEQYF. Here the CDR3 DNA reads TGTGCCAGTAGTACCCGGGACAATCACTTCGAGCAGTACTTC.

CDR3 DNA: TGTGCCAGCAGCTTGGGGACTAGCGGATTGAGCTCCTACGAGCAGTACTTC. Protein product: CASSLGTSGLSSYEQYF. This rearrangement joins TRBV5-4 to TRBJ2-5; 10 bases line up with TRBD2. TRBJ2-7 matches the DNA end more closely, so the J call is doubtful. Germline V gene data show CDR1 as SGHNT and CDR2 as YYREEE (reference sequence). This CDR3 comprises 17 residues.

This clone was observed once. The rearrangement links TRBV5-1 to TRBJ2-7; 15 bases line up with TRBD2. The ends lost 4 bases at V and 7 bases at J; junction bases unmatched: 9. Germline CDR1 SGHRS, CDR2 YFSETQ. The CDR3 runs 16 residues. CDR3 DNA sequence: TGCGCCAGCAGCCTTCGGACTAGCGGGGGGGCGGGTGAGCAGTACTTC. Its translation is CASSLRTSGGAGEQYF.

A note on this clone: Other nucleotide sequences in the sample specify the same CDR3. The gene calls are TRBV9 and TRBJ2-7; D is possibly TRBD2 (5 bases). Germline assignment: CDR1 SGDLS and CDR2 YYNGEE. The germline V and J ends were trimmed by 0 bases and 2 bases, with 9 bases remaining between them. This CDR3 is 14 amino acids long. The CDR3: CASSVAGYPYEQYF. In DNA, the CDR3 is TGTGCCAGCAGCGTAGCGGGGTACCCCTACGAGCAGTACTTC.

The rearrangement joins TRBV5-1 to TRBJ1-2; 8 bases are a match to TRBD1. Germline V CDR1 and CDR2: SGHRS, YFSETQ. The CDR3 totals 14 residues. V lost 0 bases, J lost 4 bases, and 2 bases stayed unmatched. CDR3 nucleotide sequence: TGCGCCAGCAGCTTGGATACAGGGGGCTATGGCTACACCTTC. Translation: CASSLDTGGYGYTF.